The entry below gives a single T cell receptor (beta chain) sequence along with its context. Its antigen is unidentified. Germline-derived CDR1 and CDR2 are DFQATT and SNEGSKA (reference sequence). V lost 0 bases and J 0 bases, leaving 8 bases between the germline ends. The CDR3 contains 15 residues. The time point: patch test 2, 6 weeks after DPC sensitization. Treatment: therapeutic diphenylcyclopropenone sensitization with weekly scalp DPC. This sample stems from a study of human T cells and chemical hapten exposure. In the study overall: DPC 0.01% went on the upper back by patch test, with reading at 6 days. Study observations and caveats: Expanded TCRs clustered into significantly more large CDR3 similarity groups than controls, the analysis revealed.

Separate cDNA molecules received unique molecular identifiers, which the library attached to them. TCRdb reprocessed the RACE reads via MiXCR and lists one record per CDR3 protein. This sample has roughly 380,000 distinct CDR3 sequences; about 6% occur once, and the top ten carry about 5.6%. The TCR was taken from a woman under 30 with alopecia areata. Some clones in this sample may be carry-over from other donors' samples. V is TRBV20-1 and J is TRBJ2-2; D call uncertain. Sequencing used whole blood, obtained in connection with sensitization to the hapten diphenylcyclopropenone (DPC). The CDR3 region is CSARDYGANTGELFF. The CDR3 coding sequence is TGCAGTGCTAGAGATTATGGGGCGAACACCGGGGAGCTGTTTTTT.